The rows below give T cell receptor beta chains drawn from one sample of a study of T-cell reconstitution after alpha-beta-depleted transplantation in children. In TCRdb, the PCR reads were re-called with MiXCR into one record per CDR3 protein. The sample lists about 200,000 distinct CDR3 sequences; 13% to 15% were seen once. The source material was PBMCs from the stem cell graft donor, sampled from the stem cell graft. All receptors come from a human donor who donated a stem cell graft to a child with acute lymphoblastic leukemia. Both conserved end residues are part of each CDR3. The D gene is left open where the match is weak. Where a row states a size, it is once, few, many or the class of an expanded clone; other rows omit it.

D gene | J gene | V gene | clone size | CDR3 DNA | CDR3 protein
. | TRBJ2-2 | TRBV12-3/TRBV12-4 | many | TGTGCCAGCAGTTTTCTAAGCGGGGAGCTGTTTTTT | CASSFLSGELFF
. | TRBJ2-3 | TRBV20-1 | few | TGCAGTGCTAGTGACCAAAGGAGGGCCCCCTATGCAGATACGCAGTATTTT | CSASDQRRAPYADTQYF
. | TRBJ1-1 | TRBV6-2/TRBV6-3 | many | TGTGCCAGCACTAGGGGACACACTGAAGCTTTCTTT | CASTRGHTEAFF
TRBD2 | TRBJ2-3 | TRBV19 | . | TGTGCCATTTTGGGGACTACGTACCGCACAGATACGCAGTATTTT | CAILGTTYRTDTQYF
TRBD2 | TRBJ2-7 | TRBV6-5 | many | TGTGCCAGCAGTTACTCAAGAGCGGGAGGGCCCTACGAGCAGTACTTC | CASSYSRAGGPYEQYF
. | TRBJ2-5 | TRBV20-1 | . | TGCAGTGCTAGAGAGCCCCCGACCCAGTACTTC | CSAREPPTQYF
TRBD2 | TRBJ2-1 | TRBV7-8 | few | TGTGCCAGCAGCGCGCGGACTAGCGGGTTCTACAATGAGCAGTTCTTC | CASSARTSGFYNEQFF
TRBD2 | TRBJ2-3 | TRBV5-1 | many | TGCGCCAGCCGCAAAGCGGGAGATGCAGATACGCAGTATTTT | CASRKAGDADTQYF
. | TRBJ1-2 | TRBV11-3 | . | TGTGCCAGCAGCTCCCGGAACTATGGCTACACCTTC | CASSSRNYGYTF
. | TRBJ2-1 | TRBV5-6 | many | TGTGCCAGCAGCTTGGCACCTCATAATGAGCAGTTCTTC | CASSLAPHNEQFF
. | TRBJ1-2 | TRBV30 | . | TGTGCCTGGACGGGGGCAAACTATGGCTACACCTTC | CAWTGANYGYTF
TRBD1 | TRBJ2-7 | TRBV5-1 | few | TGCGCCAGCAGCTCCAAGGCCGGGACAGGGGACAACGAGCAGTACTTC | CASSSKAGTGDNEQYF
. | TRBJ1-2 | TRBV19 | . | TGTGCCAGTAGTGCGACCATTCCTCTGGCTAACTATGGCTACACCTTC | CASSATIPLANYGYTF
TRBD1 | TRBJ1-1 | TRBV6-1 | many | TGTGCCAGCAGTCCCCGGGCAGGGGGCCTGAACACTGAAGCTTTCTTT | CASSPRAGGLNTEAFF
. | TRBJ1-1 | TRBV20-1 | few | TGCAGTGCTACCACAGGGACGATCTACACTGAAGCTTTCTTT | CSATTGTIYTEAFF
. | TRBJ2-7 | TRBV10-3 | many | TGTGCCATCAGCTTCGCCGAGGCAGAGTCCCACCTTTACGAGCAGTACTTC | CAISFAEAESHLYEQYF
. | TRBJ1-2 | TRBV6-7 | . | TGTGCCAGCACTTCTCGGCCCGTCGGCGGCTATGGCTACACCTTC | CASTSRPVGGYGYTF
TRBD2 | TRBJ2-1 | TRBV10-2 | many | TGCGCCAGCAGTGAGAGGACTAGCGTTAACAATGAGCAGTTCTTC | CASSERTSVNNEQFF
. | TRBJ1-6 | TRBV27 | many | TGTGCCAGCAGTTTCGGAGGATATAATTCACCCCTCCACTTT | CASSFGGYNSPLHF
. | TRBJ2-5 | TRBV5-1 | many | TGCGCCAGCAGCCGCACCCGGCCCCAGGAGGAGACCCAGTACTTC | CASSRTRPQEETQYF
. | TRBJ1-5 | TRBV6-1 | few | TGTGCCAGCAGTGAATGGACGCCCGATCAGCCCCAGCATTTT | CASSEWTPDQPQHF
TRBD1 | TRBJ1-5 | TRBV19 | . | TGTGCCAGTAGTATGGGGGGACAGGGGGCGGAGGAATATCAGCCCCAGCATTTT | CASSMGGQGAEEYQPQHF
TRBD1 | TRBJ1-2 | TRBV12-3/TRBV12-4 | many | TGTGCCAGCAGTTTATTGGGGACAGGCCTCTTTACCACCTTC | CASSLLGTGLFTTF
. | TRBJ2-1 | TRBV3-1 | few | TGTGCCAGCAGCCCCTCGGGACGGAAAGACAATGAGCAGTTCTTC | CASSPSGRKDNEQFF
TRBD1 | TRBJ1-5 | TRBV4-1 | . | TGCGCCAGCAGCCAAGAGGGGGGACAGGCTATAGGAAATCAGCCCCAGCATTTT | CASSQEGGQAIGNQPQHF
. | TRBJ2-2 | TRBV12-3/TRBV12-4 | many | TGTGCCAGCAGTCGTATTAGCGGAGTGGCAGGGGAGCTGTTTTTT | CASSRISGVAGELFF
TRBD2 | TRBJ2-3 | TRBV20-1 | many | TGCAGTGCTTTATTTGGACTAGCGATTCAAGATACGCAGTATTTT | CSALFGLAIQDTQYF
. | TRBJ1-4 | TRBV4-2 | few | TGTGCCAGCAGCCGTCTAGGGGCGGGACTAAGGAATGAAAAACTGTTTTTT | CASSRLGAGLRNEKLFF
. | TRBJ2-7 | TRBV25-1 | many | TGTGCCAGCAGTGGCCGGGAAGGGGGGTCCGAGCAGTACTTC | CASSGREGGSEQYF
TRBD2 | TRBJ2-1 | TRBV30 | many | TGTGCCTGGAGTGAGGAGAGCGGGATAATACGAATCCATGAGCAGTTCTTC | CAWSEESGIIRIHEQFF
. | TRBJ2-1 | TRBV6-1 | many | TGTGCCAGCAGTGAAAGAATGACTAGTGGGTACAATGAGCAGTTCTTC | CASSERMTSGYNEQFF
. | TRBJ2-5 | TRBV12-3/TRBV12-4 | few | TGTGCCAGCAGTGTCGGGACACACCAAGAGACCCAGTACTTC | CASSVGTHQETQYF
TRBD1 | TRBJ1-6 | TRBV5-1 | . | TGCGCCAGCAGCCGGACAGGGGGCAATTCACCCCTCCACTTT | CASSRTGGNSPLHF
TRBD1 | TRBJ1-2 | TRBV27 | many | TGTGCCAGCAGACGGACAGGGATAAACTATGGCTACACCTTC | CASRRTGINYGYTF
. | TRBJ1-2 | TRBV12-3/TRBV12-4 | many | TGTGCCAGCAGTTTATCCCGGACAGTGGATGGCTACACCTTC | CASSLSRTVDGYTF
TRBD2 | TRBJ2-7 | TRBV20-1 | many | TGCAGTGCTCGGGGACTAGCGGGACCTCACGAGCAGTACTTC | CSARGLAGPHEQYF
TRBD2 | TRBJ2-5 | TRBV5-4 | many | TGTGCCAGCAGTAGGACTAGCGCCCGAGAGACCCAGTACTTC | CASSRTSARETQYF
. | TRBJ1-2 | TRBV12-3/TRBV12-4 | many | TGTGCCAGCAGTTTAGGTCCGGGGTCTGGCTACACCTTC | CASSLGPGSGYTF
. | TRBJ1-2 | TRBV5-1 | few | TGCGCCAGCAGCGCAGACGCCACTCCCTATGGCTACACCTTC | CASSADATPYGYTF
TRBD2 | TRBJ2-3 | TRBV7-7 | few | TGTGCCAGCAGCTTAGGACTAGCGGGAGGCGGTGGAGATACGCAGTATTTT | CASSLGLAGGGGDTQYF
. | TRBJ1-1 | TRBV12-3/TRBV12-4 | few | TGTGCCAGCAGCTCCGGGGGGCCGGGCACTGAAGCTTTCTTT | CASSSGGPGTEAFF
TRBD2 | TRBJ2-5 | TRBV10-3 | few | TGTGCCATCAGTGAGCTTGGACTAGCTCGTGAGACCCAGTACTTC | CAISELGLARETQYF
. | TRBJ2-7 | TRBV14 | many | TGTGCCAGCAGCCAAGAGGTCGAAGCCGAGCAGTACTTC | CASSQEVEAEQYF
TRBD1 | TRBJ2-7 | TRBV5-1 | many | TGCGCCAGCAGCTCGGGACAGGCCCTCGAGCAGTACTTC | CASSSGQALEQYF
TRBD2 | TRBJ2-2 | TRBV20-1 | many | TGCAGTGCTGTAACTAGCGGGAGGGTCGGCGGGGAGCTGTTTTTT | CSAVTSGRVGGELFF
. | TRBJ2-1 | TRBV27 | many | TGTGCCAGCACTTTACGCATAACCCGGAGCTCCTACAATGAGCAGTTCTTC | CASTLRITRSSYNEQFF
. | TRBJ1-4 | TRBV4-2 | many | TGTGCCAGCAGCCAGTACCCAGACCCCTCGGGAGGGGAAAAACTGTTTTTT | CASSQYPDPSGGEKLFF
. | TRBJ2-1 | TRBV20-1 | many | TGCAGTGCTAGCCCTAGCGCGTACAATGAGCAGTTCTTC | CSASPSAYNEQFF
. | TRBJ2-7 | TRBV7-2 | many | TGTGCCAGCAGCTTAGTTCACGGGGCTTACGAGCAGTACTTC | CASSLVHGAYEQYF
. | TRBJ1-1 | TRBV19 | few | TGTGCCAGTAGTATAGAGTACAGTTTGGAGTTTAGTACTGAAGCTTTCTTT | CASSIEYSLEFSTEAFF